The rows below give T cell receptor beta chains drawn from one sample of a study of blood T cell repertoires in COVID-19. Clones were sequenced by immunoSEQ multiplex PCR, and TCRdb holds only the in-frame ones, with some missing. The repertoire holds roughly 67,000 clones, with around 83% as singletons. Sequences were obtained from peripheral blood. All receptors derive from a man aged 45-65 years with acute or convalescent COVID-19. The CDR3 runs from the conserved cysteine through the conserved F or W. The D gene is left open where the match is weak. The size of a clone is reported for some rows only, either as once, few or many, or as a class for expanded clones.

D gene	J gene	V gene	clone size	CDR3 protein	CDR3 DNA
-	TRBJ1-3	TRBV28	-	CASWTPFEGNTIYF	TGTGCCAGCTGGACTCCCTTCGAGGGAAACACCATATATTTT
-	TRBJ2-3	TRBV10-3	-	CAISEESDTQYF	TGTGCCATCAGTGAGGAGTCAGATACGCAGTATTTT
TRBD2	TRBJ2-7	TRBV30	-	CAWSGLAGAIGEQYF	TGTGCCTGGAGTGGCCTAGCGGGAGCGATCGGCGAGCAGTACTTC
TRBD1	TRBJ2-7	TRBV7-3	-	CASSLTGREQYF	TGTGCCAGCAGCCTGACAGGGCGCGAGCAGTACTTC
TRBD2	TRBJ2-7	TRBV19	-	CASGLDYEQYF	TGTGCCAGTGGACTAGACTACGAGCAGTACTTC
-	TRBJ1-1	TRBV7-2	-	CASSPNEGTEAFF	TGTGCCAGCAGCCCCAATGAGGGCACTGAAGCTTTCTTT
TRBD2	TRBJ2-7	TRBV19	-	CASSKPPGLAGVGEQYF	TGTGCCAGTAGTAAACCCCCAGGACTAGCGGGAGTGGGTGAGCAGTACTTC
-	TRBJ1-5	TRBV29-1	-	CSVEETADSNQPQHF	TGCAGCGTTGAGGAGACGGCAGATAGCAATCAGCCCCAGCATTTT
-	TRBJ1-5	TRBV28	-	CASGWGPGPQHF	TGTGCCAGCGGCTGGGGCCCGGGGCCCCAGCATTTT
-	TRBJ1-1	TRBV5-1	few	CASSLNTGRNTEAFF	TGCGCCAGCAGCTTAAACACAGGGAGGAACACTGAAGCTTTCTTT
-	TRBJ1-4	TRBV7-8	-	CANRAPGTTNEKLFF	TGTGCCAACAGAGCCCCAGGGACAACTAATGAAAAACTGTTTTTT
TRBD2	TRBJ2-3	TRBV18	-	CASSRSPRLAESTDTQYF	TGTGCCAGCTCACGGTCGCCTCGACTAGCGGAAAGCACAGATACGCAGTATTTT
-	TRBJ1-5	TRBV19	-	CASSISLSGQPQHF	TGTGCCAGTAGTATTAGTCTCTCGGGTCAGCCCCAGCATTTT
-	TRBJ2-7	TRBV18	-	CASSPQTSSYEQYF	TGTGCCAGCTCACCACAAACGAGCTCCTACGAGCAGTACTTC
-	TRBJ1-3	TRBV30	once	CAWSTGTGNTIYF	TGTGCCTGGTCTACAGGTACTGGAAACACCATATATTTT
TRBD2	TRBJ2-7	TRBV7-9	-	CASSYSGTSYEQYF	TGTGCCAGCAGCTACAGCGGGACCTCCTACGAGCAGTACTTC
TRBD2	TRBJ2-2	TRBV5-1	-	CASSLAGAGDLTGELFF	TGCGCCAGCAGCTTGGCCGGAGCGGGGGACCTCACCGGGGAGCTGTTTTTT
-	TRBJ1-4	TRBV21-1	-	CASSKGGATGGGYDEKLFF	TGTGCCAGCAGCAAAGGGGGCGCGACAGGGGGTGGTTATGATGAAAAACTGTTTTTT
-	TRBJ1-1	TRBV6-2/TRBV6-3	-	CASSYSDSLSWAFF	TGTGCCAGCAGTTACTCTGACAGCCTCTCGTGGGCTTTCTTT
-	TRBJ1-1	TRBV6-5	-	CASSSSDRAFEAFF	-
TRBD2	TRBJ2-7	TRBV6-5	-	CASSPGGTATYEQYF	TGTGCCAGCAGCCCCGGGGGGACGGCTACCTACGAGCAGTACTTC
-	TRBJ2-5	TRBV5-4	-	CASSLGGEGRTQETQYF	TGTGCCAGCAGCTTGGGGGGGGAAGGGCGGACGCAAGAGACCCAGTACTTC
-	TRBJ1-4	TRBV12-5	-	CASGDGGVNEKLFF	TGTGCTAGTGGTGACGGGGGGGTCAATGAAAAACTGTTTTTT
TRBD2	TRBJ2-5	TRBV2	-	CASRLAGETQYF	TGTGCCAGCAGGCTAGCGGGAGAGACCCAGTACTTC
TRBD2	TRBJ2-7	TRBV11-2	few	CASSSLKRLAGISYEQYF	TGTGCCAGCAGCTCCCTAAAGCGGCTAGCGGGGATCTCCTACGAGCAGTACTTC
-	TRBJ1-2	TRBV28	few	CASRVDGGYGYTF	TGTGCCAGCAGAGTTGACGGGGGCTATGGCTACACCTTC
-	TRBJ2-7	TRBV28	-	CASSLSGEQYF	TGTGCCAGCAGTTTATCCGGCGAGCAGTACTTC
-	TRBJ1-2	TRBV20-1	once	CSARIRGGYTF	TGCAGTGCCAGGATAAGGGGTGGCTACACCTTC
-	TRBJ1-5	TRBV19	-	CASSISTSFNQPQHF	TGTGCCAGTAGTATCTCTACTTCCTTTAATCAGCCCCAGCATTTT
TRBD1	TRBJ2-3	TRBV18	-	CASSRDRGLTDTQYF	TGTGCCAGCTCACGGGACAGGGGTTTAACAGATACGCAGTATTTT
-	TRBJ1-5	TRBV6-1	-	CASSEVVSTRPQHF	TGTGCCAGCAGTGAAGTTGTCTCGACAAGGCCCCAGCATTTT
-	TRBJ2-1	TRBV5-1	-	CASSSAYLNEQFF	TGCGCCAGCAGCTCCGCTTACTTGAATGAGCAGTTCTTC
TRBD1	TRBJ1-3	TRBV29-1	-	CSVEGDRGIRNTIYF	TGCAGCGTTGAGGGGGACAGGGGGATCAGAAACACCATATATTTT
TRBD1	TRBJ2-7	TRBV5-4	-	CASSRDRYYEQYF	TGTGCCAGCAGCCGGGACAGATACTACGAGCAGTACTTC
TRBD1	TRBJ2-7	TRBV19	-	CASSSRQGPYEQYF	TGTGCCAGTAGTAGCCGACAGGGTCCCTACGAGCAGTACTTC